What follows are 29 T cell receptor beta chains derived from one specimen sequenced in a study of CD8+ T cells in alopecia areata. RNA was isolated and reverse transcribed to cDNA, the sequencing template. Profiled with immunoSEQ multiplex PCR; TCRdb holds only in-frame clones, not every one. This sample has 150,000 to 200,000 clones, with 67% found just once. This specimen consisted of CD8+ T cells sorted from blood, obtained at week 0. Receptor source: a human donor with alopecia areata.

The chain recombines TRBV29-1 with TRBJ2-1; TRBD2 matches at 13 bases. This CDR3 contains 14 residues. Germline V lookup: CDR1 SQVTM, CDR2 ANQGSEA. The V gene end was trimmed by 3 bases and the J gene end by 5 bases; junction bases not matched to a gene: 1. This chain's CDR3 is CSVETSGGNNEQFF. The CDR3 coding sequence is TGCAGCGTTGAGACTAGCGGGGGGAACAATGAGCAGTTCTTC.

Remarks on this clone: This specimen includes other DNA sequences encoding the same CDR3. The genes are TRBV6-5 and TRBJ2-5; no clear D gene. Germline V CDR1 and CDR2: MNHEY, SVGAGI. The CDR3 totals 11 residues. V gave up 2 bases and J gave up 5 bases, with 3 bases separating them. CDR3 loop: CASSYGETQYF. DNA of the CDR3: TGTGCCAGCAGTTACGGGGAGACCCAGTACTTC.

The chain combines TRBV29-1 with TRBJ2-5; a possible D gene is TRBD2 (7 bases). Between the trimmed V and J ends, which lost 5 bases and 4 bases, there was a span of 17 bases. Germline V gene data show CDR1 as SQVTM and CDR2 as ANQGSEA. This CDR3 is built from 14 residues. CDR3 sequence (DNA): TGCAGCGTTATATATGTGGGGGGGCCAGAGACCCAGTACTTC. This sequence encodes CSVIYVGGPETQYF. The whole variable domain, remainder taken from reference TRBV29-1 and TRBJ2-5, is SAVISQKPSRDICQRGTSLTIQCQVDSQVTMMFWYRQQPGQSLTLIATANQGSEATYESGFVIDKFPISRPNLTFSTLTVSNMSPEDSSIYLCSVIYVGGPETQYFGPGTRLLVL.

V is TRBV30 and J is TRBJ1-5; 7 bases fit TRBD1. Germline CDR1 reads GTSNPN; CDR2 reads SVGIG (reference sequence). After removal of 2 bases from V and 1 base from J, the junction contained 11 bases not matched to a gene. The CDR3 consists of 17 residues. CDR3 sequence (DNA): TGTGCCTGGAGTCCCAATGACAGGGAACTCAGCAATCAGCCCCAGCATTTT. Protein product: CAWSPNDRELSNQPQHF.

This rearrangement joins TRBV15 to TRBJ2-2; the D gene is possibly TRBD1 (5 bases). The CDR3 consists of 15 residues. V was shortened by 6 bases and J by 2 bases, with 13 bases between the two germline ends. Germline V gene lookup returns CDR1 LNHNV and CDR2 YYDKDF (reference sequence). In nucleotides, the CDR3 is TGTGCCACCAGGGACCCAGGGCTCAACACCGGGGAGCTGTTTTTT. Its translation is CATRDPGLNTGELFF.

V usage is TRBV19 and J usage is TRBJ2-7; no clear D. There are 13 residues in the CDR3. Germline lookup yields CDR1 LNHDA and CDR2 SQIVND (reference sequence). The V and J ends lost 10 bases and 2 bases respectively, with 15 bases between them. CDR3 residues: CATYSGQTYEQYF. The DNA of the CDR3 is TGTGCCACCTATTCGGGCCAAACCTACGAGCAGTACTTC.

The chain uses TRBV6-5 and TRBJ1-2; 11 nucleotides agree with TRBD1. Germline loops: CDR1 MNHEY, CDR2 SVGAGI. Germline trimming cut 4 bases from V and 6 bases from J; bases unmatched to any gene: 4. CDR3 length: 14 amino acids. The CDR3 sequence: CASSWGQGVNGYTF. As DNA, the CDR3 is TGTGCCAGCAGTTGGGGACAGGGGGTGAATGGCTACACCTTC.

The chain has TRBV30 and TRBJ2-7, with D perhaps TRBD2 (6 bases). The CDR3 is 13 residues long. Trimming stripped 0 bases from V and 4 bases from J, with 10 bases between. Looked up from germline, CDR1 is GTSNPN and CDR2 is SVGIG (reference sequence). CDR3 sequence: CAWSVWSGYEQYF. CDR3 bases: TGTGCCTGGAGTGTGTGGAGCGGGTACGAGCAGTACTTC. The full variable domain, with the rest looked up from reference TRBV30 and TRBJ2-7, is SQTIHQWPATLVQPVGSPLSLECTVEGTSNPNLYWYRQAAGRGLQLLFYSVGIGQISSEVPQNLSASRPQDRQFILSSKKLLLSDSGFYLCAWSVWSGYEQYFGPGTRLTVT.

The chain employs TRBV7-9 and TRBJ2-1; TRBD1 is a possible D gene (5 bases). Germline values: CDR1 SEHNR, CDR2 FQNEAQ (reference sequence). The CDR3 totals 15 residues. V lost 3 bases and J 2 bases, leaving 11 bases between the germline ends. The CDR3 DNA reads as TGTGCCAGCAGCTTTAGGGGCCCAACCTACAATGAGCAGTTCTTC. Amino acid sequence: CASSFRGPTYNEQFF.

This clone came up a few times. This chain links TRBV29-1 with TRBJ2-1, with D possibly being TRBD2 (5 bases). The CDR3 totals 12 residues. V was shortened by 4 bases and J by 4 bases, with 8 bases between the two germline ends. Germline loops: CDR1 SQVTM, CDR2 ANQGSEA. The CDR3 DNA is TGCAGCGTTGTAACGGGGTACAATGAGCAGTTCTTC. Translating it yields CSVVTGYNEQFF.

The J gene is TRBJ1-1, the V gene TRBV11-2; TRBD1 is a possible D gene (5 bases). Germline values: CDR1 SGHAT, CDR2 FQNNGV. V lost 5 bases and J 3 bases, leaving 13 bases between the germline ends. This CDR3 spans 14 amino acids. The CDR3 protein is CASSTGGIDTEAFF. The CDR3 DNA sequence: TGTGCCAGCAGCACAGGAGGAATTGACACTGAAGCTTTCTTT.

This chain links TRBV27 with TRBJ2-7; tentatively, D is TRBD1 (6 bases). V lost 1 base and J lost 2, with 12 bases in between. The CDR3 contains 15 residues. Germline assignment: CDR1 MNHEY and CDR2 SMNVEV (reference sequence). CDR3 protein: CASSLFWGPAYEQYF. CDR3 sequence (DNA): TGTGCCAGCAGTTTATTTTGGGGGCCAGCCTACGAGCAGTACTTC.

This chain uses TRBV27 with TRBJ1-2, with 8 nucleotides matching TRBD1. J lost 8 bases, V lost 3 bases, and 8 bases had no gene match. CDR1 and CDR2 (germline): MNHEY, SMNVEV (reference sequence). The CDR3 runs 14 residues. CDR3 residues: CASSFTWTGWGYTF. The CDR3, as DNA: TGTGCCAGCAGTTTTACCTGGACAGGGTGGGGCTACACCTTC.

The gene calls are TRBV7-6 and TRBJ2-3; D unclear. V lost 4 bases to trimming and J lost 4 bases, with 6 bases between them. The CDR3 spans 12 residues. From germline, CDR1 is SGHVS and CDR2 FNYEAQ. CDR3 region: CASSSGADTQYF. CDR3 DNA: TGTGCCAGCAGCTCTGGAGCAGATACGCAGTATTTT.

About this clone: The sample has other DNA sequences that encode this CDR3 too. The rearrangement links TRBV13 to TRBJ1-3, with no clear D. Germline V CDR1 and CDR2: PRHDT, FYEKMQ (reference sequence). The CDR3 consists of 12 residues. With 3 bases removed from V and 7 bases from J, the gap between germline ends came to 7 bases. CDR3 nucleotide sequence: TGTGCCAGCAGCTTGGGGAGGAACACCATATATTTT. This encodes CASSLGRNTIYF.

This sequence joins TRBV7-6 and TRBJ1-2; no firm D call. The CDR3 covers 14 residues. CDR1 and CDR2 (germline): SGHVS, FNYEAQ. Trimming stripped 4 bases from V and 5 bases from J, with 14 bases between. The CDR3 nucleotides read TGTGCCAGCAGCTCCTACTTAGGCGAATATGGCTACACCTTC. Amino acids: CASSSYLGEYGYTF.

DNA of the CDR3: TGCGCCAGCAGCGGACAGGGAATTGATGAGCAGTTCTTC. Translated: CASSGQGIDEQFF. The chain recombines TRBV4-1 with TRBJ2-1; 8 positions agree with TRBD1. Trimming took 5 bases from V and 8 from J; bases not matched to a gene: 5. Germline CDR1 MGHRA, CDR2 YSYEKL. The CDR3 is 13 amino acids.

The rearrangement joins TRBV29-1 to TRBJ2-7, with D unclear. The V gene's germline CDR1 is SQVTM and CDR2 ANQGSEA. Trimming pared 5 bases from V and 0 bases from J, leaving 8 bases between. The CDR3 loop spans 12 amino acids. CDR3 loop: CSVPTDSYEQYF. In nucleotides, the CDR3 is TGCAGCGTTCCTACTGACTCCTACGAGCAGTACTTC.

This rearrangement joins TRBV29-1 to TRBJ2-1, with 8 bases identical to TRBD2. Per the germline V gene, CDR1 is SQVTM and CDR2 is ANQGSEA. This CDR3 region has 13 residues. The CDR3 loop reads CSVRGGADNEQFF. The CDR3 DNA follows: TGCAGTGTACGGGGGGGTGCGGACAATGAGCAGTTCTTC.

This clone was recorded once. The rearrangement links TRBV7-8 to TRBJ2-2; D ambiguous. The CDR3 runs to 14 residues. Trimming left V 5 bases short and J 3 bases short, with 10 bases between. Germline-derived CDR1 and CDR2 are SGHVS and FQNEAQ. CDR3 in amino acids: CASSIRLDTGELFF. DNA of the CDR3: TGTGCCAGCAGCATACGACTTGACACCGGGGAGCTGTTTTTT.

The gene calls are TRBV14 and TRBJ1-1; D not resolved. The CDR3 extends over 15 amino acids. V lost 2 bases to trimming and J lost 8 bases, with 18 bases between them. The germline gives CDR1 SGHDN, CDR2 FVKESK. Written as DNA, the CDR3 is TGTGCCAGCAGCCAACAGGAGATGCTATCGAAAGAAGCTTTCTTT. It specifies CASSQQEMLSKEAFF.

The chain has TRBV4-1 and TRBJ2-7; D assignment may be TRBD1 or TRBD2 (5 bases each). CDR3 length: 13 residues. CDR1 MGHRA and CDR2 YSYEKL come from the germline V gene. Trimming stripped 3 bases from V and 5 bases from J, with 11 bases between. CDR3 region: CASSHQGSDEQYF. CDR3 DNA sequence: TGCGCCAGCAGCCACCAGGGTAGCGACGAGCAGTACTTC.

The V and J genes are TRBV6-5 and TRBJ2-3; 8 bases are shared with TRBD2. Trimming at V came to 5 bases and at J to 3 bases, leaving 4 bases not matched to a gene. This CDR3 is built from 14 residues. The germline CDR1 and CDR2 sequences are MNHEY and SVGAGI. The CDR3, as DNA: TGTGCCAGCAGTCGGGGGGGCGGGACAGATACGCAGTATTTT. Translated: CASSRGGGTDTQYF.

The rearrangement uses TRBV2 and TRBJ2-2; 10 bases match TRBD2. CDR1 SNHLY and CDR2 FYNNEI come from the germline V gene. The CDR3 totals 16 residues. Trimming at V came to 5 bases and at J to 5 bases, leaving 8 bases not matched to a gene. CDR3 region: CASSPRKRGGTGELFF. DNA for the CDR3: TGTGCCAGCAGTCCTCGAAAGCGGGGGGGGACCGGGGAGCTGTTTTTT.

This rearrangement joins TRBV4-1 to TRBJ1-5; D perhaps matches TRBD1 (5 bases). The germline V and J ends were trimmed by 4 bases and 6 bases, with 16 bases remaining between them. CDR3 length: 15 residues. From germline, CDR1 is MGHRA and CDR2 YSYEKL. The CDR3 DNA is TGCGCCAGCAGCCCCTCGGGGGGAGGTAGTCAGCCCCAGCATTTT. It encodes CASSPSGGGSQPQHF.

The chain carries TRBV6-6 and TRBJ2-7; D unclear. The CDR3 totals 13 residues. V was cut by 5 bases and J by 0 bases, with 8 bases left in between. Germline-derived CDR1 and CDR2 are MNHNY and SVGAGI (reference sequence). This CDR3 reads CASSRVPSYEQYF. CDR3 DNA: TGTGCCAGCAGTCGGGTTCCCTCCTACGAGCAGTACTTC.

This clone was recorded a few times. J is TRBJ2-5 and V is TRBV7-9; TRBD2 is a possible D gene (5 bases). Between the trimmed V and J ends, which lost 5 bases and 3 bases, there was a span of 7 bases. The germline V gene has CDR1 SEHNR and CDR2 FQNEAQ (reference sequence). The length of the CDR3 is 12 residues. The CDR3 nucleotides are TGTGCCAGCAGCCCGAGGGAAGAGACCCAGTACTTC. Translated, it gives CASSPREETQYF.

The chain carries TRBV9 and TRBJ1-2; D gene uncertain. Deletions cut 0 bases from V and 0 bases from J, with 6 bases between. The CDR3 is made up of 14 amino acids. Germline V lookup: CDR1 SGDLS, CDR2 YYNGEE. In nucleotides, the CDR3 is TGTGCCAGCAGCGTAGCGGGTACTAACTATGGCTACACCTTC. It translates to CASSVAGTNYGYTF.

The chain carries TRBV4-1 and TRBJ2-3; D ambiguous. Looked up from germline, CDR1 is MGHRA and CDR2 is YSYEKL. Between the trimmed V and J ends, which lost 6 bases and 2 bases, there was a span of 9 bases. CDR3 length: 13 amino acids. CDR3 loop: CASRRANTDTQYF. The CDR3 bases are TGCGCCAGCAGAAGGGCGAACACAGATACGCAGTATTTT.